Here is one T cell receptor beta chain with its context. Its antigen remains unknown. This record comes from a study of shared clonotypes between healthy human individuals. Study summary: Donors, aged 18 to 49, were a couple of women and a few men.

The naive CD8 subset, CD45RO-negative cells positively selected for CCR7, excluded terminally differentiated effector memory CD45RA+ cells. Only in-frame clones appear in the TCRdb table, and some are missing; sequencing was by immunoSEQ multiplex PCR. The data show about 580,000 clones, roughly 98% seen once. Trimming removed 0 bases from V and 9 bases from J; junction bases left unmatched: 11. The CDR3 contains 16 residues. Germline V CDR1 and CDR2: SGHDT, YYEEEE. Study-wide results and caveats: A generally larger estimated richness was seen in naive subsets than in memory subsets. Rarefaction showed that sequencing of sorted subsets was incomplete (despite large depth). Expectations were that clonotype sharing among donors would be affected by sequencing depth.

Input material: naive CD8+ T cells sorted from blood. The sequence was collected from a man aged 25-45 years in good health. The chain joins TRBV5-6 to TRBJ2-1; 8 nucleotides line up with TRBD2. CDR3 amino acids: CASSLGLTSVGIEQFF. In DNA form, the CDR3 reads TGTGCCAGCAGCTTGGGTCTGACTAGCGTGGGTATTGAGCAGTTCTTC.